The 29 T cell receptor beta chains given below trace back to one sample, sequenced in a study of blood T cell repertoires in COVID-19. Produced via immunoSEQ multiplex PCR; TCRdb's table is partial and in-frame only. The data contain some 170,000 clones, about 81% of them seen just once; the ten biggest clones take up approximately 11%. Sequencing input: peripheral blood. The receptor set was obtained from a human donor in a cohort sampled during active COVID-19.

This clone appeared once. The chain recombines TRBV29-1 with TRBJ1-2, with 8 bases aligning to TRBD1. CDR3 size: 14 residues. J lost 5 bases, V lost 4 bases, and 9 bases had no gene match. Germline CDR1 and CDR2: SQVTM and ANQGSEA. The CDR3 region is CSVGKDRAGYGYTF. CDR3 DNA: TGCAGCGTTGGAAAGGACAGGGCTGGGTATGGCTACACCTTC.

This chain links TRBV28 with TRBJ1-2; tentatively, D is TRBD1 (6 bases). Germline CDR1 is MDHEN and CDR2 is SYDVKM. Trimming cost V 6 bases and J 3 bases, with 11 bases left between them. The length of the CDR3 is 13 residues. CDR3 nucleotides: TGTGCCAGCAGCCAGGGGATTGACTATGGCTACACCTTC. This encodes CASSQGIDYGYTF.

V is TRBV5-1 and J is TRBJ2-1; 7 bases agree with TRBD2. There are 16 residues in the CDR3. Germline V gives CDR1 SGHRS, CDR2 YFSETQ. Germline trimming cut 1 base from V and 1 base from J; bases unmatched to any gene: 5. The DNA of the CDR3 is TGCGCCAGCAGCTTGTTTGCGGGAGAATCCTACAATGAGCAGTTCTTC. Its translation is CASSLFAGESYNEQFF.

The gene calls are TRBV4-3 and TRBJ1-1; 11 nucleotides match TRBD1. V trimming: 0 bases; J trimming: 12 bases; junction bases outside the gene matches: 6. CDR1 is LGHNA and CDR2 is YSLEER in the germline V gene. The CDR3 is 14 amino acids. The CDR3 DNA is TGCGCCAGCAGCCAAGAGACCGGGACAGGGGGTACTTTCTTT. Its protein product is CASSQETGTGGTFF.

V gene TRBV10-2 combines with J gene TRBJ2-1; TRBD2 matches at 8 bases. Germline V gene data show CDR1 as WSHSY and CDR2 as SAAADI. This CDR3 region has 14 residues. V shed 7 bases and J 5 bases; nucleotides not matched to a gene: 7. CDR3 DNA sequence: TGCGCCAGCAAGGGAACTAGCGGCCACAATGAGCAGTTCTTC. This gives the protein CASKGTSGHNEQFF.

The rearrangement joins TRBV12-3 or TRBV12-4 to TRBJ2-5, with 9 bases aligning to TRBD1. The CDR3 covers 12 residues. V gave up 10 bases and J gave up 3 bases; unmatched junction bases: 3. The DNA of the CDR3 is TGTGCCAACCGGGACAGGGAAGAGACCCAGTACTTC. Protein: CANRDREETQYF.

This chain's CDR3 is CASSIRTGGYNEQFF. In DNA, the CDR3 is TGTGCCAGTAGTATCAGGACAGGGGGTTACAATGAGCAGTTCTTC. The rearrangement links TRBV19 to TRBJ2-1; 10 bases match TRBD1. The ends lost 3 bases at V and 4 bases at J; junction bases unmatched: 3. CDR3 size: 15 residues. Germline CDR1 is LNHDA and CDR2 is SQIVND (reference sequence).

This chain uses TRBV29-1 with TRBJ2-1; TRBD2 aligns across 12 bases. Trimming took 1 base from V and 14 from J; bases not matched to a gene: 9. Germline V CDR1 and CDR2: SQVTM, ANQGSEA. The CDR3 is 14 residues long. CDR3 in DNA: TGCAGCGTTGAAGTCGCGACTAGCGGGAGTTTCAAGTTCTTC. It is translated as CSVEVATSGSFKFF.

This clone was picked up a small number of times. The chain employs TRBV10-3 and TRBJ2-3, with 9 bases that match TRBD2. The CDR3 is 14 amino acids. The J segment lost 4 bases and the V segment lost 6 bases, leaving 5 bases of the junction unmatched. Germline CDR1 is ENHRY and CDR2 is SYGVKD. CDR3 DNA: TGTGCCATCAGGGACGCGGGAGGGGCAGATACGCAGTATTTT. Translating gives CAIRDAGGADTQYF.

The chain links TRBV30 to TRBJ2-2; D is possibly TRBD2 (7 bases). Germline CDR1 and CDR2: GTSNPN and SVGIG (reference sequence). V lost 5 bases, J lost 0 bases, and 16 bases lay in between. This CDR3 contains 16 residues. CDR3 loop: CAWYGGGAPNTGELFF. In DNA, the CDR3 is TGTGCCTGGTATGGAGGGGGGGCGCCGAACACCGGGGAGCTGTTTTTT.

A single count supports this clone. This rearrangement joins TRBV5-1 to TRBJ1-1; possibly TRBD1 for D (6 bases). In germline, CDR1 is SGHRS, CDR2 YFSETQ. The CDR3 is made up of 17 amino acids. V was trimmed by 2 bases and J by 1 base, leaving 18 bases between them. The CDR3 coding sequence is TGCGCCAGCAGCTTTATAGGCATAGGACAGACGAACACTGAAGCTTTCTTT. This translates into CASSFIGIGQTNTEAFF.

This clone was seen more than once but under ten times. The sample has other DNA sequences that encode this CDR3 too. The chain combines TRBV29-1 with TRBJ2-3; TRBD1 aligns across 8 bases. V gave up 4 bases and J gave up 4 bases; unmatched junction bases: 4. This CDR3 has 13 residues. CDR1 SQVTM and CDR2 ANQGSEA come from the germline V gene. This CDR3 is CSVVRGLADTQYF. The CDR3 DNA reads as TGCAGCGTTGTCAGGGGGCTGGCAGATACGCAGTATTTT.

Here the CDR3 DNA reads TGTGCCAGCAGTTTGACTAGCGGGAGTGTGGATACGCAGTATTTT. Translated: CASSLTSGSVDTQYF. The chain carries TRBV27 and TRBJ2-3; TRBD2 agrees at 12 bases. V shed 3 bases, J shed 6 bases, and the junction held 4 bases outside the gene matches. Per the germline V gene, CDR1 is MNHEY and CDR2 is SMNVEV (reference sequence). This CDR3 region has 15 residues.

This clone appeared a single time. V gene TRBV10-3 combines with J gene TRBJ1-4, with D possibly TRBD1 on 5 matching bases. Germline loops: CDR1 ENHRY, CDR2 SYGVKD. The CDR3 is made up of 14 amino acids. The V and J ends lost 2 bases and 4 bases respectively, with 8 bases between them. In nucleotides, the CDR3 is TGTGCCATCAGTGAGGCCAGGGATAATGAAAAACTGTTTTTT. Its protein product is CAISEARDNEKLFF.

This clone was seen once. The gene calls are TRBV10-3 and TRBJ1-1; 9 bases agree with TRBD1. Germline loops: CDR1 ENHRY, CDR2 SYGVKD. This CDR3 region has 14 residues. Trimming at V came to 6 bases and at J to 5 bases, leaving 7 bases not matched to a gene. In DNA, the CDR3 is TGTGCCATCAGGATGGGACAGGGTGTAACTGAAGCTTTCTTT. Translation: CAIRMGQGVTEAFF.

A few counts support this clone. The rearrangement joins TRBV6-1 to TRBJ1-2; 8 positions agree with TRBD1. The CDR3 consists of 14 residues. CDR1 is MNHNS and CDR2 is SASEGT in the germline V gene. The junction had 5 bases not matched to a gene; V was cut back by 2 bases and J by 6 bases. The chain's CDR3 is CASSETGGRDGYTF. CDR3 DNA: TGTGCCAGCAGTGAAACAGGGGGTCGGGATGGCTACACCTTC.

This clone was counted only a few times. The genes are TRBV7-8 and TRBJ1-5; 12 bases are shared with TRBD1. The V gene end was trimmed by 7 bases and the J gene end by 2 bases; junction bases not matched to a gene: 12. Germline V CDR1 and CDR2: SGHVS, FQNEAQ. This CDR3 has 18 residues. CDR3 nucleotides: TGTGCCAGCACCCCGCTCGGGACAGGGGGCTTGGGCAATCAGCCCCAGCATTTT. Protein product: CASTPLGTGGLGNQPQHF.

The chain recombines TRBV4-3 with TRBJ2-7, with a possible D match to TRBD1 (6 bases). Trimming removed 1 base at V and 7 bases at J, with 14 bases between. This CDR3 spans 14 amino acids. Germline CDR1 reads LGHNA; CDR2 reads YSLEER. Written as DNA, the CDR3 is TGCGCCAGCAGCCAAGGACAGGAGAATGGGGAGCAGTACTTC. Its protein is CASSQGQENGEQYF.

This clone was counted between two and nine times. The rearrangement joins TRBV25-1 to TRBJ2-2, with TRBD1 as a possible D gene (5 bases). Germline V gives CDR1 MGHDK, CDR2 SYGVNS. The CDR3 is 16 residues long. Trimming removed 8 bases from V and 0 bases from J, with 16 bases in between. CDR3 sequence: CASGLRGRANTGELFF. In DNA form, the CDR3 reads TGTGCCAGCGGTTTACGTGGCAGGGCGAACACCGGGGAGCTGTTTTTT. The full variable domain, in which reference TRBV25-1 and TRBJ2-2 provide the parts outside the CDR3, is EADIYQTPRYLVIGTGKKITLECSQTMGHDKMYWYQQDPGMELHLIHYSYGVNSTEKGDLSSESTVSRIRTEHFPLTLESARPSHTSQYLCASGLRGRANTGELFFGEGSRLTVL.

The sample holds a few counts of this clone. V usage is TRBV19 and J usage is TRBJ1-5; 7 positions agree with TRBD1. This CDR3 comprises 15 residues. Germline V lookup: CDR1 LNHDA, CDR2 SQIVND (reference sequence). V lost 5 bases and J lost 0; bases outside the gene matches: 4. The CDR3 DNA sequence: TGTGCCAGTAGTGTGACAGGGAATAGCAATCAGCCCCAGCATTTT. Its translation: CASSVTGNSNQPQHF.

The chain has TRBV11-3 and TRBJ1-1; D may be TRBD1 (5 bases). V lost 1 base, J lost 6 bases, and 9 bases lay in between. The CDR3 totals 13 residues. Germline V CDR1 and CDR2: SGHNT, YENEEA. The CDR3 coding sequence is TGTGCCAGCAGCTTAGGGGGCCCCGCTGAAGCTTTCTTT. Translated, it gives CASSLGGPAEAFF.

This clone was seen only a few times. The chain links TRBV29-1 to TRBJ2-3; TRBD1 aligns across 9 bases. The CDR3 is 13 residues long. The J segment lost 2 bases and the V segment lost 7 bases, leaving 4 bases of the junction unmatched. Germline loops: CDR1 SQVTM, CDR2 ANQGSEA. CDR3 amino acids: CSGRTGVTDTQYF. The CDR3 coding sequence is TGCAGCGGGAGGACAGGGGTCACAGATACGCAGTATTTT.

The V gene is TRBV15, the J gene TRBJ2-5; 9 nucleotides match TRBD2. Trimming at V came to 3 bases and at J to 0 bases, leaving 2 bases not matched to a gene. Per germline, CDR1 LNHNV and CDR2 YYDKDF (reference sequence). The CDR3 contains 15 residues. The CDR3 DNA reads TGTGCCACCAGCAGGCGGGGGGGGGACCAAGAGACCCAGTACTTC. Translation: CATSRRGGDQETQYF.

This clone appeared once. The chain carries TRBV27 and TRBJ1-2, with TRBD1 identical over 7 bases. Trimming at V came to 5 bases and at J to 4 bases, leaving 16 bases not matched to a gene. The germline V gene has CDR1 MNHEY and CDR2 SMNVEV (reference sequence). The CDR3 length is 17 residues. As DNA, the CDR3 is TGTGCCAGCAGTAGGTTCGGGACAGCAAATTCTTTCTATGGCTACACCTTC. The encoded protein is CASSRFGTANSFYGYTF.

The chain combines TRBV28 with TRBJ2-5; TRBD2 aligns across 12 bases. V was pared by 6 bases and J by 5 bases, with 10 bases of the junction left unmatched. CDR1 is MDHEN, CDR2 SYDVKM, per germline. This CDR3 is 16 amino acids long. This CDR3 reads CASSPTSGGSRETQYF. The CDR3 DNA follows: TGTGCCAGCAGCCCGACTAGCGGGGGCTCCCGGGAGACCCAGTACTTC.

V is TRBV30 and J is TRBJ1-1; a weak D match, TRBD1 (5 bases). CDR1 and CDR2 (germline): GTSNPN, SVGIG (reference sequence). The length of the CDR3 is 12 residues. V was clipped by 3 bases and J by 3 bases, with 8 bases between them. As DNA, the CDR3 is TGTGCCTGGAGGGGCAGGGACACTGAAGCTTTCTTT. Protein: CAWRGRDTEAFF.

V gene TRBV7-2 combines with J gene TRBJ2-2, with a tentative D call TRBD2 (5 bases). The germline CDR1 and CDR2 sequences are SGHTA and FQGNSA. The V and J ends lost 1 base and 7 bases respectively, with 13 bases between them. The CDR3 runs to 15 residues. CDR3 sequence reads: CASSLDLRVSGELFF. The CDR3 coding sequence is TGTGCCAGCAGCTTAGACCTGAGGGTTAGCGGGGAGCTGTTTTTT.

Here the CDR3 reads CASTSPGMHTEAFF. CDR3 in DNA: TGCGCCAGCACCTCCCCGGGGATGCACACTGAAGCTTTCTTT. V usage is TRBV4-1 and J usage is TRBJ1-1; D not certain. V was clipped by 7 bases and J by 3 bases, with 15 bases between them. Germline lookup yields CDR1 MGHRA and CDR2 YSYEKL. This CDR3 comprises 14 residues.

This clone came up once. The CDR3 spells CASSLGTLSGYDTEAFF. The CDR3 DNA reads as TGTGCCAGCAGCTTAGGGACTTTGAGTGGATACGACACTGAAGCTTTCTTT. This rearrangement joins TRBV7-8 to TRBJ1-1; D is unresolved. Germline assignment: CDR1 SGHVS and CDR2 FQNEAQ. This CDR3 spans 17 amino acids. Trimming took 1 base from V and 3 from J, leaving 18 bases between them.